This note documents a single TCR beta chain sequence. Source study methods: Reference gene primer amplification in the assay estimated nucleated cell counts. Profiled with immunoSEQ multiplex PCR; TCRdb holds only in-frame clones, not every one. V and J calls and clone size come straight from that table; D and trimming were deduced from the DNA. Of some 110,000 clones in the sample, 70% to 85% are singletons; the top ten hold 2.5% to 3.5%. The CDR3 consists of 15 residues. The V gene's germline CDR1 is MNHEY and CDR2 SMNVEV (reference sequence). V dropped 5 bases and J dropped 0; count of bases not matched to a gene: 4. This record belongs to a study of blood T cell repertoires in COVID-19.

This rearrangement joins TRBV27 to TRBJ1-2, with 9 positions matching TRBD1. The sequenced sample was peripheral blood. The origin of this receptor is a woman of 80 years or more with active or convalescent COVID-19. The CDR3 protein is CASSPGQGSNYGYTF. The CDR3 DNA is TGTGCCAGCAGTCCGGGACAGGGCTCTAACTATGGCTACACCTTC.